The TCR beta chain described here comes from a study of T cells expressing NK-cell markers. Study-wide results and caveats: Questions lingered over whether expanded NKG2C+ T cell clones were HCMV-specific. A few donors' CD3+CD56-NKG2C+ cells were dominated by the same clonotypes.

Concerning this clonotype: What it binds is unknown.

Each CDR3 protein gets one entry in TCRdb, which reprocessed the 5' RACE reads and gives no DNA. The data show about 390,000 distinct CDR3 sequences, and the top ten clones hold roughly 10%. This CDR3 contains 18 residues. Looked up from germline, CDR1 is SQVTM and CDR2 is ANQGSEA. The TCR comes from a woman between 50 and 59 years old in good health. The chain combines TRBV29-1 with TRBJ2-1; without DNA, the TCRdb call of TRBD2 cannot be checked. Material: blood T cells: a sorted CD56 or NKG2C T cell subset, CD4+ or CD8+ T cells, or bulk PBMC T cells (not recorded which). CDR3: CSILRAASRASSYNEQFF.